A selection of T cell receptor beta chains follows, all from one sample in a study of shared clonotypes between healthy human individuals. This table comes from immunoSEQ multiplex PCR, and its TCRdb copy is limited to in-frame clones, with some not included. Among more than 1 million clones listed, 75% to 80% were seen once. The sequenced material came from memory CD4+ T cells from PBMCs. The origin of the receptors is a man between 18 and 35 years old in good health. Some clones in this sample may be carry-over from other donors' samples. Both conserved end residues are part of each CDR3. A D gene is named only where the DNA matches it firmly. Rows may omit the clone size; those that give it use once, few, many or a size class.

clone_size | j_call | d_call | v_call | cdr3_aa | cdr3_nt
. | TRBJ2-1 | . | TRBV28 | CASTSMGAYNEQFF | TGTGCCAGCACCTCTATGGGAGCATACAATGAGCAGTTCTTC
. | TRBJ2-7 | . | TRBV18 | CASSPPAKAVHEQYF | TGTGCCAGCTCACCACCCGCAAAAGCGGTACACGAGCAGTACTTC
few | TRBJ2-4 | TRBD2 | TRBV7-9 | CASSPRLAGVKNIQYF | TGTGCCAGCAGCCCTAGACTAGCCGGGGTGAAAAACATTCAGTACTTC
. | TRBJ2-5 | . | TRBV25-1 | CASAGLGSPEETQYF | TGTGCCAGCGCGGGACTCGGTAGCCCGGAAGAGACCCAGTACTTC
. | TRBJ2-2 | . | TRBV7-9 | CASSPISTYTGELFF | TGTGCCAGCAGCCCCATCTCGACCTACACCGGGGAGCTGTTTTTT
. | TRBJ2-4 | . | TRBV7-9 | CASSSRLDIAKNIQYF | TGTGCCAGCAGCTCCCGACTAGACATAGCCAAAAACATTCAGTACTTC
. | TRBJ2-5 | . | TRBV7-3 | CASSSGTAETQYF | TGTGCCAGCAGCTCTGGGACGGCGGAGACCCAGTACTTC
few | TRBJ1-4 | . | TRBV15 | CATSRDLEEKLFF | TGTGCCACCAGCAGAGATCTGGAAGAAAAACTGTTTTTT
. | TRBJ1-1 | . | TRBV5-1 | CASSLQGPEAFF | TGCGCCAGCAGCTTGCAGGGGCCCGAAGCTTTCTTT
few | TRBJ1-1 | . | TRBV2 | CASSESGRGTEAFF | TGTGCCAGCAGTGAGTCCGGCAGGGGCACTGAAGCTTTCTTT
. | TRBJ1-1 | . | TRBV5-1 | CASSLPGANTEAFF | TGCGCCAGCAGCTTGCCGGGGGCGAACACTGAAGCTTTCTTT
few | TRBJ1-1 | . | TRBV2 | CASFREVDTEAFF | TGTGCCAGCTTCAGGGAAGTGGACACTGAAGCTTTCTTT
. | TRBJ1-2 | . | TRBV10-3 | CAISESKGIYGYTF | TGTGCCATCAGTGAGTCGAAAGGGATCTATGGCTACACCTTC
. | TRBJ2-3 | . | TRBV5-6 | CASSDTPGFRRVDTQYF | TGTGCCAGCAGCGACACCCCGGGTTTCCGCCGAGTAGATACGCAGTATTTT
few | TRBJ2-3 | . | TRBV7-2 | CASSYQRDTQYF | TGTGCCAGCAGCTATCAGCGGGATACGCAGTATTTT
. | TRBJ2-5 | . | TRBV18 | CASSRDGRETQYF | TGTGCCAGCTCACGAGACGGCCGGGAGACCCAGTACTTC
. | TRBJ2-7 | TRBD1 | TRBV5-3 | CATPEGTGATYEQYF | TGTGCCACGCCTGAGGGGACAGGAGCGACCTACGAGCAGTACTTC